This T cell receptor (beta chain) was captured by sequencing in a study of early T cells in non-severe SARS-CoV-2 infection. The overall study: The study sequenced bulk RNA from unsorted whole blood, with chains unpaired.

This clonotype was recorded at least ten times. Unique molecular identifiers were attached to individual cDNA molecules. In TCRdb, the 5' RACE reads were re-called with MiXCR into one record per CDR3 protein. The sample includes fewer than 50,000 distinct CDR3 sequences, about 4% seen only once; the top ten take 3%. Germline CDR1 is DFQATT and CDR2 is SNEGSKA (reference sequence). This CDR3 region has 16 residues. J gave up 10 bases and V 0 bases, and 11 bases lay outside the gene matches. The TCR sequence derives from an adult who was a healthcare worker with PCR-confirmed SARS-CoV-2 infection or an uninfected control (not recorded which). Source material: whole blood. This chain links TRBV20-1 with TRBJ1-6; 8 bases are shared with TRBD1. Written as DNA, the CDR3 is TGCAGTGCTAGAGATGTACAGGGGGGAGAGGTCTCACCCCTCCACTTT. It translates to CSARDVQGGEVSPLHF.